A single sample gave rise to the 22 T cell receptor beta chains below, sequenced in a study of blood T cell repertoires in COVID-19. Clones were sequenced by immunoSEQ multiplex PCR, and TCRdb holds only the in-frame ones, with some missing. The sample holds 100,000 to 150,000 clones, just under 85% seen once. Source material: peripheral blood. These receptors originate from a woman aged 45-65 years with acute or convalescent COVID-19.

This chain joins TRBV27 and TRBJ1-1, with 9 bases fitting TRBD1. This CDR3 comprises 14 residues. CDR1 is MNHEY and CDR2 is SMNVEV in the germline V gene (reference sequence). V gave up 8 bases and J gave up 7 bases; unmatched junction bases: 11. The CDR3 sequence is CASYSTGGKGEAFF. The CDR3 nucleotides read TGTGCCAGCTATTCGACAGGGGGGAAAGGTGAAGCTTTCTTT.

The rearrangement links TRBV19 to TRBJ1-5; tentatively, D is TRBD1 (5 bases). CDR1 and CDR2 (germline): LNHDA, SQIVND (reference sequence). The CDR3 loop spans 13 amino acids. V lost 5 bases to trimming and J lost 5 bases, with 10 bases between them. CDR3 loop: CASSQQVDQPQHF. For the CDR3, the DNA is TGTGCCAGTAGTCAACAGGTGGATCAGCCCCAGCATTTT.

The J gene is TRBJ2-3, the V gene TRBV19, with D possibly matching TRBD2 (5 bases). The V end was cut by 10 bases, the J end by 5 bases, with 22 bases between. Germline assignment: CDR1 LNHDA and CDR2 SQIVND (reference sequence). The CDR3 covers 15 residues. The CDR3 reads CATKTGGLLGDTQYF. The CDR3 nucleotides read TGTGCCACCAAAACCGGAGGTCTACTGGGAGATACGCAGTATTTT.

V is TRBV5-1 and J is TRBJ2-1; 7 bases fit TRBD1. Germline lookup yields CDR1 SGHRS and CDR2 YFSETQ. There are 16 residues in the CDR3. V lost 4 bases to trimming and J lost 7 bases; unmatched junction nucleotides: 14. The CDR3: CASSVAQGVLLNEQFF. The CDR3 bases are TGCGCCAGCAGCGTAGCGCAGGGGGTCTTGTTAAATGAGCAGTTCTTC.

This rearrangement joins TRBV10-2 to TRBJ1-2; D call uncertain. This CDR3 has 15 residues. CDR1 and CDR2 (germline): WSHSY, SAAADI. The V gene lost 2 bases and the J gene lost 8 bases, with 18 bases spanning the gap. The CDR3 here is CASSEALMHSRGYTF. DNA of the CDR3: TGCGCCAGCAGTGAGGCCCTTATGCATAGCCGGGGCTACACCTTC.

The genes are TRBV5-4 and TRBJ2-2; 8 bases line up with TRBD1. The germline V gene has CDR1 SGHNT and CDR2 YYREEE (reference sequence). V shed 2 bases and J 3 bases; nucleotides not matched to a gene: 6. The CDR3 covers 16 residues. In nucleotides, the CDR3 is TGTGCCAGCAGCTTACGCCAGGGGGCGGACACCGGGGAGCTGTTTTTT. Encoded protein: CASSLRQGADTGELFF.

The chain carries TRBV3-1 (or the pseudogene TRBV3-2) and TRBJ1-2; 9 nucleotides agree with TRBD1. The V gene end was trimmed by 4 bases and the J gene end by 7 bases; junction bases not matched to a gene: 7. This CDR3 is 14 amino acids long. Germline lookup yields CDR1 LGHDT and CDR2 YNNKEL (reference sequence). CDR3 residues: CASSLGQGGRGYTF. CDR3 bases: TGTGCCAGCAGCCTGGGACAGGGCGGTCGTGGCTACACCTTC.

DNA for the CDR3: TGTGCCAGTAGTTCCCTCTTCAGCTCTGGGGCCAACGTCCTGACTTTC. Its protein is CASSSLFSSGANVLTF. The chain employs TRBV19 and TRBJ2-6; D unresolved. The ends were cut back, 5 bases at V and 0 bases at J, with 11 bases in the middle. From germline, CDR1 is LNHDA and CDR2 SQIVND (reference sequence). The CDR3 loop spans 16 amino acids.

The gene calls are TRBV5-4 and TRBJ1-1, with D possibly TRBD1 on 5 matching bases. Trimming shortened V by 1 base and J by 0 bases, and 10 bases separated the two germline ends. Germline CDR1 reads SGHNT; CDR2 reads YYREEE (reference sequence). This CDR3 comprises 15 residues. CDR3 in amino acids: CASSLTGGLNTEAFF. Written as DNA, the CDR3 is TGTGCCAGCAGCTTGACAGGCGGATTGAACACTGAAGCTTTCTTT. Variable domain in full (rest from reference TRBV5-4 and TRBJ1-1): ETGVTQSPTHLIKTRGQQVTLRCSSQSGHNTVSWYQQALGQGPQFIFQYYREEENGRGNFPPRFSGLQFPNYSSELNVNALELDDSALYLCASSLTGGLNTEAFFGQGTRLTVV.

This clone was detected only once. The chain links TRBV2 to TRBJ1-2, with 7 nucleotides matching TRBD1. V trimming: 6 bases; J trimming: 8 bases; junction bases outside the gene matches: 6. This CDR3 region has 12 residues. Germline values: CDR1 SNHLY, CDR2 FYNNEI. The CDR3 spells CASRDRAWGYTF. The CDR3 nucleotides read TGTGCCAGCAGAGACAGGGCCTGGGGCTACACCTTC.

This clone has a single count. The chain employs TRBV2 and TRBJ2-1, with 9 positions matching TRBD1. CDR3 length: 15 residues. V lost 6 bases to trimming and J lost 0 bases; unmatched junction nucleotides: 3. Per germline, CDR1 SNHLY and CDR2 FYNNEI. As DNA, the CDR3 is TGTGCCAGCAGATGGGACAGGGACTCCTACAATGAGCAGTTCTTC. This codes for CASRWDRDSYNEQFF. The variable domain in full, completed from reference TRBV2 and TRBJ2-1, reads EPEVTQTPSHQVTQMGQEVILRCVPISNHLYFYWYRQILGQKVEFLVSFYNNEISEKSEIFDDQFSVERPDGSNFTLKIRSTKLEDSAMYFCASRWDRDSYNEQFFGPGTRLTVL.

CDR3 sequence (DNA): TGTGCCAGCAGCCTCAGTGGGGGGACCTCTGGAAACACCATATATTTT. Protein product: CASSLSGGTSGNTIYF. The J gene is TRBJ1-3, the V gene TRBV14; the D gene is possibly TRBD1 (5 bases). CDR1 is SGHDN and CDR2 is FVKESK in the germline V gene. The CDR3 is 16 amino acids. V lost 4 bases to trimming and J lost 0 bases, with 13 bases between them. The variable domain in full, completed from reference TRBV14 and TRBJ1-3, reads EAGVTQFPSHSVIEKGQTVTLRCDPISGHDNLYWYRRVMGKEIKFLLHFVKESKQDESGMPNNRFLAERTGGTYSTLKVQPAELEDSGVYFCASSLSGGTSGNTIYFGEGSWLTVV.

The chain has TRBV6-1 and TRBJ1-1, with TRBD1 matching 7 bases. In germline, CDR1 is MNHNS, CDR2 SASEGT. The CDR3 spans 16 residues. J was trimmed by 5 bases and V by 1 base; bases with no gene match: 10. For the CDR3, the DNA is TGTGCCAGCAGTGAAGGGAAAGCGACAGGGAGGACTGAAGCTTTCTTT. The encoded protein is CASSEGKATGRTEAFF.

The genes are TRBV5-8 and TRBJ1-5; 11 bases fit TRBD1. V lost 4 bases to trimming and J lost 6 bases; unmatched junction nucleotides: 6. The germline V gene has CDR1 SGHTS and CDR2 YDEGEE. The CDR3 consists of 15 residues. The CDR3 bases are TGTGCCAGCAGCACCGGGACAGGGGGGATTCAGCCCCAGCATTTT. Protein: CASSTGTGGIQPQHF. Full variable domain (remainder filled in from reference TRBV5-8 and TRBJ1-5): EAGVTQSPTHLIKTRGQQATLRCSPISGHTSVYWYQQALGLGLQFLLWYDEGEERNRGNFPPRFSGRQFPNYSSELNVNALELEDSALYLCASSTGTGGIQPQHFGDGTRLSIL.

The V gene is TRBV11-2, the J gene TRBJ1-1, with D perhaps matching TRBD1 (6 bases). V gave up 2 bases and J gave up 2 bases, with 15 bases separating them. Germline CDR1 reads SGHAT; CDR2 reads FQNNGV. CDR3 length equals 16 residues. DNA for the CDR3: TGTGCCAGCAGCTTATTGGCAGGGGTGGGAAACACTGAAGCTTTCTTT. It yields the protein CASSLLAGVGNTEAFF.

V usage is TRBV16 and J usage is TRBJ1-3, with 7 bases identical to TRBD1. Trimming cost V 2 bases and J 2 bases; bases outside gene matches: 0. The V gene's germline CDR1 is KGHSY and CDR2 FQNENV. There are 14 residues in the CDR3. The CDR3 sequence: CASSQGTAGNTIYF. CDR3 coding DNA: TGTGCCAGCAGCCAAGGGACAGCTGGAAACACCATATATTTT.

V is TRBV19 and J is TRBJ1-1; D may be TRBD1 (6 bases). Germline CDR1 reads LNHDA; CDR2 reads SQIVND (reference sequence). The CDR3 length is 18 residues. With 4 bases removed from V and 0 bases from J, the gap between germline ends came to 21 bases. CDR3 in amino acids: CASSTKPYLGQMNTEAFF. The DNA of the CDR3 is TGTGCCAGTAGTACCAAACCGTATCTCGGACAGATGAACACTGAAGCTTTCTTT.

The chain joins TRBV13 to TRBJ1-3; maybe TRBD1 (6 bases). The V gene's germline CDR1 is PRHDT and CDR2 FYEKMQ (reference sequence). The V and J ends lost 2 bases and 1 base respectively, with 12 bases between them. This CDR3 comprises 16 residues. The CDR3 here is CASSLYSGTSGNTIYF. Here the CDR3 DNA reads TGTGCCAGCAGCTTATACTCGGGGACATCTGGAAACACCATATATTTT.

V is TRBV2 and J is TRBJ2-1; 11 bases agree with TRBD1. Looked up from germline, CDR1 is SNHLY and CDR2 is FYNNEI. This CDR3 has 16 amino acids. V was pared by 0 bases and J by 9 bases, with 7 bases of the junction left unmatched. The CDR3 nucleotides are TGTGCCAGCAGTGAAGCTCTAGGACAGGGGGCTGTTGAGCAGTTCTTC. Translated, it gives CASSEALGQGAVEQFF.

The DNA of the CDR3 is TGTGCCAGCAGCTTGTACTCGGGACTCAACACTGAAGCTTTCTTT. Translated: CASSLYSGLNTEAFF. V usage is TRBV5-4 and J usage is TRBJ1-1; TRBD1 is a possible D gene (5 bases). Trimming cost V 1 base and J 2 bases, with 12 bases left between them. The germline gives CDR1 SGHNT, CDR2 YYREEE (reference sequence). CDR3 length: 15 amino acids.

The CDR3 DNA sequence: TGTGCCAGCAGTTCAGGGGCACCCTACGAGCAGTACTTC. The encoded protein is CASSSGAPYEQYF. This chain links TRBV6-5 with TRBJ2-7; maybe TRBD1 (6 bases). The CDR3 loop spans 13 amino acids. Germline CDR1 and CDR2: MNHEY and SVGAGI. Trimming took off 4 bases at V and 2 bases at J, with 9 bases between the two ends.

The V gene is TRBV5-4, the J gene TRBJ2-7, with TRBD2 matching over 14 bases. CDR1 is SGHNT and CDR2 is YYREEE in the germline V gene (reference sequence). V lost 5 bases, J lost 6 bases, and 10 bases stayed unmatched. This CDR3 contains 16 residues. The CDR3 loop reads CASRPGGGLAGGEQYF. In DNA, the CDR3 is TGTGCCAGCAGGCCGGGGGGCGGACTAGCGGGGGGCGAGCAGTACTTC.